Sequencing of this TCR beta chain was carried out in a study of cytomegalovirus exposure and HLA in healthy donors. 60 Vbeta and 13 Jbeta primers were used in PCR. Clones were read by immunoSEQ multiplex PCR, and TCRdb kept only the in-frame ones, dropping some. This table has roughly 160,000 clones, 84% appearing once. This clone has a handful of counts. The CDR3 sequence is 15 residues long. The germline V gene encodes CDR1 LGHNT and CDR2 FRNRAP. Unmatched junction bases numbered 13, after V lost 6 bases and J lost 8 bases. This chain links TRBV12-5 with TRBJ2-1; TRBD2 aligns across 7 bases. The sequenced sample consisted of PBMCs. This receptor was obtained from a boy between 2 and 10 years old in good health and CMV-seronegative. DNA for the CDR3: TGTGCTAGTGGAGTACTGGCGGGAGCTCTCGATGAGCAGTTCTTC. It codes for CASGVLAGALDEQFF.